This T cell receptor (beta chain) was identified during a study of graft-versus-host responses after intestinal transplantation. The overall study: Isolated intestinal, liver-intestinal, or multivisceral transplants had been given to the recipients. Following induction with anti-thymocyte globulin, all recipients were given tacrolimus and steroids for roughly three years.

On this clone: Antigen unknown.

Sequencing was performed with immunoSEQ multiplex PCR; in TCRdb, only in-frame clones are kept and a portion is missing. The sample records around 100,000 clones, roughly nine tenths being singletons. Deletions cut 7 bases from V and 13 bases from J, with 7 bases between. The CDR3 extends over 8 amino acids. Germline CDR1 is MNHNS and CDR2 is SASEGT. The starting material was unstimulated CD4+ T cells sorted from spleen or lymph node cells, obtained before transplant. The chain couples TRBV6-1 to TRBJ2-5, with D hard to call. This TCR was sampled from a human donor who was the organ donor for an intestinal transplant. CDR3 sequence reads: CASTQLYF. Here the CDR3 DNA reads TGTGCCAGCACCCAGCTGTACTTC.